This T cell receptor beta chain originates from a study of T cell changes during pregnancy in multiple sclerosis. This CDR3 has 16 amino acids. J gave up 2 bases and V 4 bases, and 9 bases lay outside the gene matches. CDR1 is SGHDT, CDR2 YYEEEE, per germline. Profiled with immunoSEQ multiplex PCR; TCRdb holds only in-frame clones, not every one. The sample records fewer than 55,000 clones, roughly 89% being singletons. Material: peripheral blood, obtained after pregnancy. The receptor was isolated from a female donor in good health, enrolled as a control in a pregnancy study. The rearrangement joins TRBV5-6 to TRBJ1-2, with TRBD1 matching over 9 bases. The DNA for the CDR3 is TGTGCCAGCAGCGGGGGGACAGGGAGTCCCAACTATGGCTACACCTTC. The encoded protein is CASSGGTGSPNYGYTF. The full variable domain, completed using reference TRBV5-6 and TRBJ1-2, is DAGVTQSPTHLIKTRGQQVTLRCSPKSGHDTVSWYQQALGQGPQFIFQYYEEEERQRGNFPDRFSGHQFPNYSSELNVNALLLGDSALYLCASSGGTGSPNYGYTFGSGTRLTVV.